The clone carrying this TCR beta chain was recorded many times. What it recognizes is unknown. This entry is derived from a study of T cells in Graves' hyperthyroidism and ophthalmopathy. About the study: The initial diagnosis was the point when peripheral blood was collected, ahead of any treatment.

RNA transcripts gave rise to amplified TCR beta CDR3 regions. HTBI primers drove first-round RT-PCR of the TCR CDR3. MiXCR, applied by TCRdb to the multiplex PCR reads, yields one record per CDR3 protein. The sample records hundreds of thousands of distinct CDR3 sequences, 11% to 15% being singletons. Overall study results and limits: Researchers found most expanded thyroid clonotypes above 0.001 in blood as well.

The CDR3 sequence is 15 residues long. Germline assignment: CDR1 SNHLY and CDR2 FYNNEI. The junction had 6 bases not matched to a gene; V was cut back by 6 bases and J by 2 bases. Diagnoses were made from clinical symptoms, serum measures (thyroxine and TRAb), thyroid ultrasound and orbital computed tomography. PBMCs stemmed from 8.5 to 10 ml fresh peripheral blood. The source is a woman aged 18-30 years with Graves' hyperthyroidism. The J gene is TRBJ2-7, the V gene TRBV2; TRBD2 aligns across 11 bases. Sequencing was carried out using blood. In DNA, the CDR3 is TGTGCCAGCAGGTTGGGACTAGCGGCAACCTACGAGCAGTACTTC. It is translated as CASRLGLAATYEQYF.